The 17 T cell receptor beta chains presented below share a single source sample, sequenced in a study of beta chain features in type 1 diabetes. The whole isolated RNA underwent reverse transcription, so sequencing captured expressed TCRB transcripts. TCRdb keeps only in-frame clones here, not all; method: immunoSEQ multiplex PCR. The sample shows fewer than 200,000 clones, around 8% of them seen only once. Sequenced input: central memory CD4+ T cells from blood. These receptors were collected from a man between 18 and 29 years old in good health.

This clone was observed a handful of times. The chain couples TRBV5-1 to TRBJ2-7, with TRBD1 identical over 10 bases. Looked up from germline, CDR1 is SGHRS and CDR2 is YFSETQ. The CDR3 has 16 amino acids. Trimming cost V 0 bases and J 5 bases; bases outside gene matches: 8. CDR3 sequence reads: CASSLGSGTGDDEQYF. CDR3 sequence (DNA): TGCGCCAGCAGCTTGGGATCGGGGACAGGGGATGACGAGCAGTACTTC. The full variable domain, its missing parts supplied by reference TRBV5-1 and TRBJ2-7, is KAGVTQTPRYLIKTRGQQVTLSCSPISGHRSVSWYQQTPGQGLQFLFEYFSETQRNKGNFPGRFSGRQFSNSRSEMNVSTLELGDSALYLCASSLGSGTGDDEQYFGPGTRLTVT.

The chain uses TRBV2 and TRBJ2-2; D gene uncertain. Germline V gene data show CDR1 as SNHLY and CDR2 as FYNNEI. This CDR3 comprises 13 residues. V lost 5 bases and J 1 base, leaving 5 bases between the germline ends. This CDR3 reads CASSQRNTGELFF. The CDR3 DNA is TGTGCCAGCAGTCAGCGGAACACCGGGGAGCTGTTTTTT. The complete variable domain, with remaining parts taken from reference TRBV2 and TRBJ2-2, reads EPEVTQTPSHQVTQMGQEVILRCVPISNHLYFYWYRQILGQKVEFLVSFYNNEISEKSEIFDDQFSVERPDGSNFTLKIRSTKLEDSAMYFCASSQRNTGELFFGEGSRLTVL.

This clone was seen repeatedly, ten times or more. The rearrangement links TRBV5-4 to TRBJ2-2; no definite D call. With 3 bases removed from V and 3 bases from J, the gap between germline ends came to 3 bases. The CDR3 is 12 residues long. Looked up from germline, CDR1 is SGHNT and CDR2 is YYREEE (reference sequence). The CDR3 here is CASSSYTGELFF. CDR3 bases: TGTGCCAGCAGCTCTTACACCGGGGAGCTGTTTTTT.

This chain links TRBV30 with TRBJ1-5; 9 bases align to TRBD1. J gave up 7 bases and V 2 bases, and 12 bases lay outside the gene matches. CDR3 length equals 16 residues. Germline CDR1 GTSNPN, CDR2 SVGIG (reference sequence). CDR3 protein: CAWSTRDRDGRQPQHF. For the CDR3, the DNA is TGTGCCTGGAGTACCCGGGACAGGGATGGGAGGCAGCCCCAGCATTTT.

This clone was seen a handful of times. The V gene is TRBV9, the J gene TRBJ2-2; 7 nucleotides agree with TRBD1. CDR3 size: 16 residues. Germline V gene lookup returns CDR1 SGDLS and CDR2 YYNGEE. The J segment lost 6 bases and the V segment lost 1 base, leaving 9 bases of the junction unmatched. CDR3 sequence: CASSVLQGIKAGELFF. The CDR3 DNA sequence: TGTGCCAGCAGCGTATTACAGGGGATTAAAGCCGGGGAGCTGTTTTTT.

J is TRBJ2-3 and V is TRBV7-3; tentatively, D is TRBD1 (5 bases). V was clipped by 5 bases and J by 4 bases, with 13 bases between them. The CDR3 length is 14 residues. Germline CDR1 and CDR2: SGHTA and FQGTGA. The CDR3 is CASSQRGWPDTQYF. CDR3 DNA: TGTGCCAGCAGCCAAAGGGGTTGGCCAGATACGCAGTATTTT.

In the case of this clone: Other DNA sequences of this sample code for an identical CDR3. The rearrangement uses TRBV27 and TRBJ2-1, with a possible D match to TRBD2 (6 bases). V lost 3 bases and J 0 bases, leaving 9 bases between the germline ends. Germline CDR1 and CDR2: MNHEY and SMNVEV (reference sequence). The CDR3 extends over 15 amino acids. CDR3: CASSLPGGSYNEQFF. The CDR3 bases are TGTGCCAGCAGTTTGCCCGGGGGCTCCTACAATGAGCAGTTCTTC.

The sample holds a few counts of this clone. The J gene is TRBJ1-2, the V gene TRBV19, with TRBD1 identical over 7 bases. The germline V gene has CDR1 LNHDA and CDR2 SQIVND (reference sequence). The junction had 15 bases not matched to a gene; V was cut back by 6 bases and J by 5 bases. There are 16 residues in the CDR3. In DNA, the CDR3 is TGTGCCAGTAGGGCCCACTCGGGACAGCCAAAATATGGCTACACCTTC. Amino acids: CASRAHSGQPKYGYTF.

This clone showed up just a few times. The chain combines TRBV30 with TRBJ1-2, with TRBD1 as a possible D gene (5 bases). The CDR3 length is 14 residues. V lost 3 bases, J lost 5 bases, and 16 bases lay in between. Germline CDR1 reads GTSNPN; CDR2 reads SVGIG (reference sequence). CDR3 sequence (DNA): TGTGCCTGGAGCCGTATCGGGACTCCATATGGCTACACCTTC. Protein: CAWSRIGTPYGYTF.

The chain carries TRBV5-4 and TRBJ2-5, with 8 nucleotides matching TRBD2. V shed 4 bases and J 5 bases; nucleotides not matched to a gene: 13. This CDR3 has 16 residues. Germline V gene data show CDR1 as SGHNT and CDR2 as YYREEE (reference sequence). Written as DNA, the CDR3 is TGTGCCAGCAGCGACCGGGATAGCGGGGAGGTTGAGACCCAGTACTTC. It is translated as CASSDRDSGEVETQYF. The full variable domain, rest sourced from reference TRBV5-4 and TRBJ2-5, is ETGVTQSPTHLIKTRGQQVTLRCSSQSGHNTVSWYQQALGQGPQFIFQYYREEENGRGNFPPRFSGLQFPNYSSELNVNALELDDSALYLCASSDRDSGEVETQYFGPGTRLLVL.

The chain combines TRBV7-2 with TRBJ2-2; TRBD2 might be the D (5 bases). CDR1 is SGHTA, CDR2 FQGNSA, per germline. Trimming removed 5 bases from V and 2 bases from J, with 12 bases in between. The CDR3 has 15 residues. For the CDR3, the DNA is TGTGCCAGCAGCGTGGACTCACTAAACACCGGGGAGCTGTTTTTT. This translates into CASSVDSLNTGELFF.

This clone showed up just a few times. CDR3 DNA sequence: TGTGCCAGCAGCAAAGACAGGGGTGGCAATCAGCCCCAGCATTTT. It yields the protein CASSKDRGGNQPQHF. The V call is TRBV7-8, the J call TRBJ1-5, with 8 bases lining up with TRBD1. CDR3 length equals 15 residues. CDR1 SGHVS and CDR2 FQNEAQ come from the germline V gene. Trimming took 5 bases from V and 2 from J; bases not matched to a gene: 5.

This clone was counted only a few times. The gene calls are TRBV18 and TRBJ1-3; 9 bases map to TRBD1. This CDR3 comprises 14 residues. V shed 3 bases and J 4 bases; nucleotides not matched to a gene: 1. The germline V gene has CDR1 KGHSH and CDR2 LQKENI. Here the CDR3 DNA reads TGTGCCAGCTCACCGGACAGGGGAGGAAACACCATATATTTT. Its protein is CASSPDRGGNTIYF.

This clone was observed a few times. V gene TRBV4-2 combines with J gene TRBJ1-4, with D perhaps TRBD1 (6 bases). Germline assignment: CDR1 LGHNA and CDR2 YNFKEQ. This CDR3 contains 14 residues. With 4 bases removed from V and 2 bases from J, the gap between germline ends came to 8 bases. In DNA form, the CDR3 reads TGTGCCAGCAGCCTGGGGGCTACTAATGAAAAACTGTTTTTT. Translating it yields CASSLGATNEKLFF.

The rearrangement joins TRBV6-5 to TRBJ2-1, with 7 positions matching TRBD2. The germline CDR1 and CDR2 sequences are MNHEY and SVGAGI. CDR3 length: 12 amino acids. V lost 5 bases to trimming and J lost 9 bases; unmatched junction nucleotides: 4. The CDR3, as DNA: TGTGCCAGCAGTAGCGGGATGGGTGAGCAGTTCTTC. Translating gives CASSSGMGEQFF.

This clone was found a few times. The sample contains more than one DNA sequence encoding this CDR3. The chain recombines TRBV6-5 with TRBJ2-7; 7 positions agree with TRBD1. Germline V gene lookup returns CDR1 MNHEY and CDR2 SVGAGI. CDR3 length: 12 amino acids. V shed 11 bases and J 3 bases; nucleotides not matched to a gene: 7. CDR3 coding DNA: TGTGCCGCCAGGGACAGTCGCTACGAGCAGTACTTC. Translated, it gives CAARDSRYEQYF.

This clone was recorded a few times. The J gene is TRBJ1-2, the V gene TRBV5-1; 7 bases are shared with TRBD1. The germline V gene encodes CDR1 SGHRS and CDR2 YFSETQ. The CDR3 runs 15 residues. V trimming: 3 bases; J trimming: 8 bases; junction bases outside the gene matches: 13. The CDR3 DNA sequence: TGCGCCAGCAGCTCGGGGGACAGCTCGGAACGGGGCTACACCTTC. It is translated as CASSSGDSSERGYTF.